One T cell receptor (beta chain) is described in this entry. Its antigen is unknown. Diagnoses were established from clinical symptoms, serum thyroxine, TRAb, thyroid ultrasound and orbital computed tomography. Amplification targeted the TCR beta CDR3 regions, with RNA transcripts as the source material. The authors performed first-round RT-PCR with HTBI primers and then a second-round multiplex PCR. Each CDR3 protein gets one entry after TCRdb re-called the multiplex PCR reads with MiXCR. The repertoire includes over a million distinct CDR3 sequences, less than 45% of them detected once, and approximately 10% sits in the top ten. The data are from a study of Graves' ophthalmopathy and Graves' hyperthyroidism. Study results and caveats: Blood samples also showed most expanded thyroid clonotypes exceeding 0.001 frequency. Cross-validated, the 13-signature model showed 87.88%/81.08% sensitivity/specificity, and 80%/75% in the test set.

The CDR3 spans 14 residues. Trimming at V came to 6 bases and at J to 6 bases, leaving 9 bases not matched to a gene. Germline-derived CDR1 and CDR2 are SNHLY and FYNNEI. The rearrangement joins TRBV2 to TRBJ1-1, with 8 bases aligning to TRBD1. Sequencing was done on a sample of peripheral blood or thyroid tissue (not recorded which). This TCR was recovered from an adult man with Graves' hyperthyroidism. In nucleotides, the CDR3 is TGTGCCAGCAGCCGACAGGGGACGGCCGCTGAAGCTTTCTTT. It translates to CASSRQGTAAEAFF.